Reported below is one T cell receptor (beta chain). This sample was included in a study of cytomegalovirus exposure and HLA in healthy donors. The study ran its PCR with 60 Vbeta and 13 Jbeta primers. The table came from immunoSEQ multiplex PCR; TCRdb's copy has only in-frame clones and leaves some out. The sample consists of roughly 140,000 clones, 70% of them appearing once. This CDR3 has 13 residues. V lost 6 bases to trimming and J lost 7 bases; unmatched junction nucleotides: 6. Germline lookup yields CDR1 MNHEY and CDR2 SVGAGI. The TCR was taken from a woman aged 25 to 39 in good health and CMV-seronegative. V usage is TRBV6-5 and J usage is TRBJ1-1, with 9 bases matching TRBD1. Input material: PBMCs. The CDR3 sequence is CASSPPGQGEAFF. In DNA, the CDR3 is TGTGCCAGCAGCCCCCCGGGACAGGGTGAAGCTTTCTTT.